A selection of T cell receptor beta chains follows, all from one sample in a study of blood T cell repertoires in COVID-19. Repertoires were generated with immunoSEQ multiplex PCR, while TCRdb's copy carries only in-frame clones and drops some. The sample lists over 150,000 clones; 75% to 85% were seen once. Sequencing was performed on peripheral blood. These receptors all stem from a woman of 80 years or more with COVID-19, enrolled during active disease. The CDR3 runs from the conserved cysteine through the conserved F or W. Each record gives: clone size, V gene, D gene, J gene, CDR3 DNA, CDR3 protein. A D gene is named only where the DNA matches it firmly. Expanded clones get a size class; other rows say once, few or many, or leave the size out.

>few|TRBV11-1|-|TRBJ2-7
TGTGCCAGCAGCTTAGGCGTGGGGCATTCCTACGAGCAGTACTTC
CASSLGVGHSYEQYF
>few|TRBV5-6|TRBD1|TRBJ2-7
TGTGCCAGCAGCGTAAGGGACAGTTGGCAGTACTTC
CASSVRDSWQYF
>once|TRBV27|TRBD2|TRBJ2-5
TGTGCCAGCAGTCCAGTCACTAGCGGGGCCCAGTACTTC
CASSPVTSGAQYF
>-|TRBV3-1/TRBV3-2|TRBD2|TRBJ2-5
TGTGCCAGCCTTAAGAGACTAGCGGGAGCAGAGACCCAGTACTTC
CASLKRLAGAETQYF
>-|TRBV6-4|TRBD1|TRBJ2-7
TGTGCCAGCAGTGAACAGGGGCCCCACGAGCAGTACTTC
CASSEQGPHEQYF
>once|TRBV7-9|-|TRBJ2-1
TGTGCCAGCAGCCCGAGCGGAGTTGAGCAGTTCTTC
CASSPSGVEQFF
>-|TRBV7-9|-|TRBJ1-4
TGTGCCAGCAGCTTCGGGGGGCGAAGAGAAAAACTGTTTTTT
CASSFGGRREKLFF
>-|TRBV19|TRBD2|TRBJ2-7
TGTGCCAGTAGCGTTTCTACTAGCGGGGTCTACGAGCAGTACTTC
CASSVSTSGVYEQYF
>-|TRBV2|TRBD1|TRBJ1-1
TGTGCCAGGACAATTCGGACAGGCATGAACACTGAAGCTTTCTTT
CARTIRTGMNTEAFF
>few|TRBV7-2|-|TRBJ1-5
TGTGCCAGCAGCCGCGCCGGGGGGAGCAATCAGCCCCAGCATTTT
CASSRAGGSNQPQHF
>-|TRBV19|TRBD1|TRBJ1-4
TGTGCCAGTAGTCTACAGGGGTCTAATGAAAAACTGTTTTTT
CASSLQGSNEKLFF
>-|TRBV27|-|TRBJ1-5
TGTGCCAGCAGTTTACAGACAGGCGATCAGCCCCAGCATTTT
CASSLQTGDQPQHF
>few|TRBV21-1|-|TRBJ2-7
TGTGCCAGCAGCAAAAGCTGCCGGGGGACCGCCTCCTACGAGCAGTACTTC
CASSKSCRGTASYEQYF
>few|TRBV9|-|TRBJ2-7
TGTGCCAGCAGCGGCCCCGGGGGCTACGAGCAGTACTTC
CASSGPGGYEQYF
>-|TRBV7-9|TRBD2|TRBJ2-5
TGTGCCAGCAGCCCACTAGCGGGGTTAGAGACCCAGTACTTC
CASSPLAGLETQYF
>-|TRBV2|-|TRBJ2-2
TGTGCCAGCAGTGAATCGTTGGGCAGGAACACCGGGGAGCTGTTTTTT
CASSESLGRNTGELFF
>-|TRBV7-2|-|TRBJ1-1
TGTGCCAGCAGCTTAAGCACCGAAGCTTTCTTT
CASSLSTEAFF
>few|TRBV27|-|TRBJ1-5
TGTGCCAGCAGTTTATACTCATATAGCAATCAGCCCCAGCATTTT
CASSLYSYSNQPQHF
>-|TRBV6-5|-|TRBJ1-2
TGTGCCAGCAGCGAGTGGCAGGGCCTCTATGGCTACACCTTC
CASSEWQGLYGYTF
>-|TRBV7-3|TRBD1|TRBJ1-2
TGTGCCAGCAGTTTTTTACGGGACAGCCCTGGGGGCTACACCTTC
CASSFLRDSPGGYTF
>-|TRBV10-3|-|TRBJ1-1
TGTGCCATCAGTGAAGCGGGGGCCCATACTGAAGCTTTCTTT
CAISEAGAHTEAFF
>-|TRBV27|TRBD1|TRBJ2-6
TGTGCCAGCAGTTGGACAGGGCTCTCTGGGGCCAACGTCCTGACTTTC
CASSWTGLSGANVLTF
>-|TRBV24-1|-|TRBJ2-1
TGTGCCACCAGCCCTCGGCTAGCAGGTTACAATGAGCAGTTCTTC
CATSPRLAGYNEQFF
>few|TRBV19|-|TRBJ1-2
TGTGCCAGTAGTTTGGACAGAAACTATGGCTACACCTTC
CASSLDRNYGYTF
>-|TRBV9|TRBD1|TRBJ1-1
TGTGCCAGCAGCCCCGGGACAGGGGGCACTGAAGCTTTCTTT
CASSPGTGGTEAFF
>-|TRBV5-1|-|TRBJ2-7
TGCGCCAGCAGCTTGGACAGGAAAAACGAGCAGTACTTC
CASSLDRKNEQYF
>-|TRBV5-6|-|TRBJ1-1
TGTGCCAGCAGCTTAGTGACAGATGAAGCTTTCTTT
CASSLVTDEAFF
>-|TRBV29-1|TRBD2|TRBJ2-2
TGCAGCGTTGGGGCCCCGGGACTAGCGGGAGCGGGCACCGGGGAGCTGTTTTTT
CSVGAPGLAGAGTGELFF
>-|TRBV3-1/TRBV3-2|-|TRBJ1-4
TGTGCCAGCAGCCAAAGGGGGGGAGAAAAACTGTTTTTT
CASSQRGGEKLFF
>-|TRBV10-2|TRBD2|TRBJ2-7
TGCGCCAGCCGTGGACTAGCGGGGCCCTACGAGCAGTACTTC
CASRGLAGPYEQYF
>-|TRBV5-1|-|TRBJ2-2
TGCGCCAGCAGCCCAGGGACCGGGGAGCTGTTTTTT
CASSPGTGELFF
>-|TRBV19|TRBD2|TRBJ2-3
TGTGCCAGTAGGAAGACTAGCGGGGGATCTAGCACAGATACGCAGTATTTT
CASRKTSGGSSTDTQYF
>once|TRBV7-2|-|TRBJ1-5
TGTGCCAGCAGCTCCTTAGGGGGTTACAATCAGCCCCAGCATTTT
CASSSLGGYNQPQHF
>few|TRBV5-1|TRBD2|TRBJ2-7
TGCGCCAGCAGCGCTAACGGGGGGAGGGAGCAGTACTTC
CASSANGGREQYF
>-|TRBV27|-|TRBJ2-1
TGTGCCAGCAGTCCCCCGACAGTTCACAATGAGCAGTTCTTC
CASSPPTVHNEQFF
>-|TRBV30|-|TRBJ1-1
TGTGCCTGGAGCACCGGGACTTTTGAAGCTTTCTTT
CAWSTGTFEAFF
>-|TRBV13|TRBD1|TRBJ2-5
TGTGCCAGCAGCTTAATAGGGACAGACCAAGAGACCCAGTACTTC
CASSLIGTDQETQYF
>-|TRBV3-1/TRBV3-2|-|TRBJ2-7
TGTGCCAGCAGCCAAGTAGGAGCGGGCGGCGAGCAGTACTTC
CASSQVGAGGEQYF
>few|TRBV4-2|TRBD2|TRBJ2-7
TGTGCCAGCAGCCAAGAAACTAGCGGGAGCGACGAGCAGTACTTC
CASSQETSGSDEQYF
>-|TRBV2|TRBD2|TRBJ2-3
TGTGCCAGCAGTGAAGGACTAGCCCTCGATCAAGATACGCAGTATTTT
CASSEGLALDQDTQYF
>-|TRBV19|TRBD1|TRBJ2-2
TGTGCCAGTAGTTCCCCCGGGACAGGGAGGTACACCGGGGAGCTGTTTTTT
CASSSPGTGRYTGELFF
>-|TRBV5-4|-|TRBJ1-3
TGTGCCAGCAGCCCAGGGACACAGGCTGGAAACACCATATATTTT
CASSPGTQAGNTIYF
>-|TRBV5-5|TRBD1|TRBJ2-7
TGTGCCAGCAGCTTGGGTCCACAGGGGCTCTCCTACGAGCAGTACTTC
CASSLGPQGLSYEQYF
>-|TRBV6-5|-|TRBJ1-2
TGTGCCAGCAGTCCTCAGGGGTTTAACTATGGCTACACCTTC
CASSPQGFNYGYTF